This paragraph covers one T cell receptor beta chain sequence. Antigen: not known. CDR3 length equals 17 residues. Between the trimmed V and J ends, which lost 0 bases and 0 bases, there was a span of 11 bases. The V gene's germline CDR1 is LNHNV and CDR2 YYDKDF (reference sequence). This record belongs to a study of T cells after yellow fever vaccination. Whole-study findings and limits: A weaker secondary response peaked on day 5, the primary on day 15. Relatively few clonotypes were ones that appeared in both CD4 and CD8 compartments.

UMIs were added to TCR cDNA along with a universal primer site when it was made by 5'RACE template switching. TCRdb redid the calling of the 5' RACE reads with MiXCR, one entry per CDR3 protein. The sample yields roughly 500,000 distinct CDR3 sequences, under 25% seen once. The receptor was isolated from a man between 25 and 39 years old who received the YFV17D yellow fever vaccine. This material consisted of PBMCs, taken 15 days after the yellow fever booster vaccination. The chain is built from TRBV15 and TRBJ2-2; D might be TRBD1 (5 bases). CDR3 DNA: TGTGCCACCAGCAGAGATTGGACACCATCGAACACCGGGGAGCTGTTTTTT. Protein product: CATSRDWTPSNTGELFF.